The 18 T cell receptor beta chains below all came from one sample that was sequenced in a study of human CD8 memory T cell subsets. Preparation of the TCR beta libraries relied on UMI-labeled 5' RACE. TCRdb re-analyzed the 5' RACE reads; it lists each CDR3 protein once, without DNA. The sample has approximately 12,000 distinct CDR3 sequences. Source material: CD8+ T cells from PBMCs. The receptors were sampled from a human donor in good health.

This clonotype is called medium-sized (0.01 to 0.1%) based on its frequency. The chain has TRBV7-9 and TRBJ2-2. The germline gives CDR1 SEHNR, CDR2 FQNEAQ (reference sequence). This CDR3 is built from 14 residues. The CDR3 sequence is CASSFEDGTGELFF. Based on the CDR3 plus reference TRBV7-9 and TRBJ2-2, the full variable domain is DTGVSQNPRHKITKRGQNVTFRCDPISEHNRLYWYRQTLGQGPEFLTYFQNEAQLEKSRLLSDRFSAERPKGSFSTLEIQRTEQGDSAMYLCASSFEDGTGELFFGEGSRLTVL.

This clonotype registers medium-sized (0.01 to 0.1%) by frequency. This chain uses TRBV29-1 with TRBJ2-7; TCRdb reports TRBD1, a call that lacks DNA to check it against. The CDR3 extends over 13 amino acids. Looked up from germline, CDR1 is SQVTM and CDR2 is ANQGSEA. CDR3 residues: CSVETGNLYEQYF.

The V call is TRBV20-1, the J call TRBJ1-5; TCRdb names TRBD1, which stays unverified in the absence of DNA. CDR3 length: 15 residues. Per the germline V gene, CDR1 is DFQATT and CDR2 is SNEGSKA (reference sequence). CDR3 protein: CSATAGTLINQPQHF.

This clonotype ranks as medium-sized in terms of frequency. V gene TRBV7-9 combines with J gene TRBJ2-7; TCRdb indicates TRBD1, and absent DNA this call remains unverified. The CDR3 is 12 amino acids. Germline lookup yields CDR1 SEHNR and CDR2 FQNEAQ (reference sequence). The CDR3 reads CASSWGPYEQYF.

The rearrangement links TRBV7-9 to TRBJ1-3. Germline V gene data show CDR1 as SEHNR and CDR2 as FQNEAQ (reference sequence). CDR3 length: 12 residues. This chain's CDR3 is CASSLTGNTIYF.

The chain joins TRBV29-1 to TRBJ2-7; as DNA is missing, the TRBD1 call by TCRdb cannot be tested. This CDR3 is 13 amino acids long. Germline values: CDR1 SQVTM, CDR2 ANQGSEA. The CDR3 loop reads CSVQGQGYYEQYF.

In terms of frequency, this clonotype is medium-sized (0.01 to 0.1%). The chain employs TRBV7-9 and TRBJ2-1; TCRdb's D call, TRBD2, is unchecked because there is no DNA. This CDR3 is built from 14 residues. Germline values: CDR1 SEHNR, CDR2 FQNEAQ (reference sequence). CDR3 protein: CASSPPTSPDEQFF.

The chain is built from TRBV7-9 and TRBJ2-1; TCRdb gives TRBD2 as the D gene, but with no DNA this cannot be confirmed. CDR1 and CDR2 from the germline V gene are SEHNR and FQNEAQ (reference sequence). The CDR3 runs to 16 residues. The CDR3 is CASSPPPGVSYNEQFF.

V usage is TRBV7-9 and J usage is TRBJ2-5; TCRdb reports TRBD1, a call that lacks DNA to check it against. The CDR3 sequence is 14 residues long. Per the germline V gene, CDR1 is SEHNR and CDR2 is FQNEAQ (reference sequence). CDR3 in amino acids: CASSPYGQGETQYF.

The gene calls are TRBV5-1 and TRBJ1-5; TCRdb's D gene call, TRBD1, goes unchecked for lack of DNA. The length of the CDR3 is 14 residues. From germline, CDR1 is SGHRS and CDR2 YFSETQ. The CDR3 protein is CASSLWGGDQPQHF.

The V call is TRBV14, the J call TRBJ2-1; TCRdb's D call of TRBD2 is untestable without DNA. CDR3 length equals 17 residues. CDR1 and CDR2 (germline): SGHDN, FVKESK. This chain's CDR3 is CASRNKLAGEMYNEQFF.

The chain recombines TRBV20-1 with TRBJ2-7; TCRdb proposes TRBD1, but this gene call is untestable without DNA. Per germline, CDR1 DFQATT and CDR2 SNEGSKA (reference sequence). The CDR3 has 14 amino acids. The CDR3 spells CSARDWTGRNEQYF.

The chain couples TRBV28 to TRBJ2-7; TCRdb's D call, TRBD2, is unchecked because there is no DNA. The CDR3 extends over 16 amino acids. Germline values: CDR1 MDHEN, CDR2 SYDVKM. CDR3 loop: CASSLPTGERGNEQYF.

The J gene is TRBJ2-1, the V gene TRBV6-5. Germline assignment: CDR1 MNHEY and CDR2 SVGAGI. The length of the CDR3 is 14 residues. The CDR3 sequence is CASSYGGPRDEQFF.

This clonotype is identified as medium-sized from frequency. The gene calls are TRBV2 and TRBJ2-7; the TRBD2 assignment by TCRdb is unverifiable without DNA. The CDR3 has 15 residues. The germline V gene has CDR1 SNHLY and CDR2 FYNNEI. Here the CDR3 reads CASSEGLAGVYEQYF.

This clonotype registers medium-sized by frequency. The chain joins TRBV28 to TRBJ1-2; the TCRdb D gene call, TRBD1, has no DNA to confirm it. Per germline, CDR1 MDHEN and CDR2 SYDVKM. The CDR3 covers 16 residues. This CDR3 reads CASSLSWTGHNYGYTF.

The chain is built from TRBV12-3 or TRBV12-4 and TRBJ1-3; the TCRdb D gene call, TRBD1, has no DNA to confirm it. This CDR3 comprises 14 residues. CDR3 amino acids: CASTLGGIGNTIYF.

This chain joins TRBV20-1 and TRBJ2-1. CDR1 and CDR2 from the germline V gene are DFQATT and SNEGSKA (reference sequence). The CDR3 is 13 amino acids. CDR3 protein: CSANRLDHNEQFF.